The 22 T cell receptor beta chains given below trace back to one sample, sequenced in a study of regulatory T cells in long-lasting Graves disease (dated by TCRdb to 2020 to 2022). The time point label for this specimen denotes: newly diagnosed GD, antithyroid drugs for less than 3 months. For both TCR sequencing and RNA sequencing, RNA was extracted from PBMCs using TRIzol. Libraries were built with multiplex PCR. Sequenced on an Illumina HiSeq 4000. CDR3 regions were amplified by Arm-PCR with iRepertoire HTBI primers to construct TCR beta libraries. TCRdb took the public reads, trimmed them with fastp at Q25, ran MiXCR for clone calling and kept in-frame beta chains. Records with the same CDR3 protein are collapsed into one entry carrying the most frequent genes and DNA. The sample records around 480,000 distinct CDR3 sequences, 15% to 20% of which are singletons. The ten largest clones represent 9% to 15% of the sample.

These data were also filed under a second study, of T cells in Graves' hyperthyroidism and ophthalmopathy.

The sample was peripheral blood mononuclear cells (PBMCs), taken at new diagnosis, from a patient treated with antithyroid drugs. Receptors originate from a man aged 35 to 55 with Graves disease. Donor details come from another sample of the same person, matched by shared clones.

The CDR3 spells CASNGGTGSTEAFF. For the CDR3, the DNA is TGCGCCAGCAACGGCGGGACAGGGAGCACTGAAGCTTTCTTT. The chain carries TRBV5-1 and TRBJ1-1, with TRBD1 matching over 9 bases. CDR1 is SGHRS, CDR2 YFSETQ, per germline. The trim removed 6 bases at V and 4 bases at J, leaving 7 bases unmatched. This CDR3 has 14 residues.

The V and J genes are TRBV5-6 and TRBJ2-5; D unresolved. Trimming cost V 2 bases and J 5 bases, with 13 bases left between them. Germline CDR1 and CDR2: SGHDT and YYEEEE. The length of the CDR3 is 14 residues. CDR3 sequence (DNA): TGTGCCAGCAGCTTCGAAATGGTAGGCGAGACCCAGTACTTC. It specifies CASSFEMVGETQYF.

About this clonotype itself: One end of the junction fails to match germline, which may point to a read error. J is TRBJ1-4 and V is TRBV5-1; TRBD1 agrees at 9 bases. Per the germline V gene, CDR1 is SGHRS and CDR2 is YFSETQ. This CDR3 is built from 17 residues. The CDR3 region is CASSLVDRGHGYEKLFF. The CDR3 nucleotides read TGTGCCAGCAGCTTGGTGGACAGGGGCCATGGTTATGAAAAACTGTTTTTT.

The table lists this clonotype with many counts. The chain is built from TRBV20-1 and TRBJ1-4, with TRBD1 as a possible D gene (6 bases). Trimming shortened V by 1 base and J by 8 bases, and 8 bases separated the two germline ends. CDR3 size: 12 residues. Germline CDR1 and CDR2: DFQATT and SNEGSKA (reference sequence). This CDR3 reads CSARGGGEKLFF. CDR3 DNA: TGCAGTGCTAGAGGGGGGGGCGAAAAACTGTTTTTT.

This clonotype showed up many times. The chain links TRBV6-1 to TRBJ2-7; 10 bases line up with TRBD2. The CDR3 loop spans 16 amino acids. Trimming removed 2 bases from V and 2 bases from J; junction bases left unmatched: 6. Germline V CDR1 and CDR2: MNHNS, SASEGT. The CDR3 loop reads CASSEKASGSAYEQYF. CDR3 nucleotides: TGTGCCAGCAGTGAAAAGGCTAGCGGGAGTGCCTACGAGCAGTACTTC.

J is TRBJ1-4 and V is TRBV28; 7 positions agree with TRBD1. Germline-derived CDR1 and CDR2 are MDHEN and SYDVKM. The CDR3 loop spans 15 amino acids. V lost 5 bases to trimming and J lost 3 bases; unmatched junction nucleotides: 6. The CDR3 nucleotides read TGTGCCAGCAGTCCAATAGGGGGCCCTAATGAAAAACTGTTTTTT. This gives the protein CASSPIGGPNEKLFF.

This clonotype was recorded at least ten times. The V call is TRBV3-1, the J call TRBJ1-2; D may be TRBD1 (5 bases). The CDR3 spans 14 residues. Between the trimmed V and J ends, which lost 0 bases and 7 bases, there was a span of 12 bases. The germline CDR1 and CDR2 sequences are LGHDT and YNNKEL (reference sequence). The CDR3 DNA reads TGTGCCAGCAGCCAAGAGGTAGGGGCTCTTGGCTACACCTTC. Its translation is CASSQEVGALGYTF.

This clonotype was seen at least ten times. This sequence joins TRBV7-2 and TRBJ2-2; D unclear. Germline CDR1 reads SGHTA; CDR2 reads FQGNSA. The CDR3 is 13 amino acids. The V and J ends lost 3 bases and 5 bases respectively, with 7 bases between them. This CDR3 reads CASSLALTGELFF. In nucleotides, the CDR3 is TGTGCCAGCAGCTTGGCTTTGACCGGGGAGCTGTTTTTT.

This clonotype appeared many times. The chain employs TRBV6-1 and TRBJ2-1; D call uncertain. V lost 0 bases and J 3 bases, leaving 9 bases between the germline ends. Germline-derived CDR1 and CDR2 are MNHNS and SASEGT. CDR3 length: 15 amino acids. CDR3 nucleotide sequence: TGTGCCAGCAGTGAAGCAGGCGGCAGCTACAATGAGCAGTTCTTC. It codes for CASSEAGGSYNEQFF.

Many counts were recorded for this clonotype. This rearrangement joins TRBV2 to TRBJ2-7, with 9 bases aligning to TRBD1. Germline V lookup: CDR1 SNHLY, CDR2 FYNNEI. The CDR3 runs to 14 residues. The V and J ends lost 7 bases and 2 bases, in that order; junction bases with no gene match: 6. Written as DNA, the CDR3 is TGTGCCAGCACAACCAGGACAGGGGCCTACGAGCAGTACTTC. Its protein product is CASTTRTGAYEQYF. The full variable domain, with the rest looked up from reference TRBV2 and TRBJ2-7, is EPEVTQTPSHQVTQMGQEVILRCVPISNHLYFYWYRQILGQKVEFLVSFYNNEISEKSEIFDDQFSVERPDGSNFTLKIRSTKLEDSAMYFCASTTRTGAYEQYFGPGTRLTVT.

This clonotype has ten or more counts. The chain employs TRBV29-1 and TRBJ2-1; TRBD2 aligns across 11 bases. With V trimmed by 7 bases and J by 4 bases, 6 bases remained unmatched. The CDR3 totals 14 residues. CDR1 is SQVTM and CDR2 is ANQGSEA in the germline V gene. The DNA for the CDR3 is TGCAGCGCACCGGGACTAGCGGCTTACAATGAGCAGTTCTTC. Encoded protein: CSAPGLAAYNEQFF.

This clonotype has ten or more counts. This rearrangement joins TRBV12-3 or TRBV12-4 to TRBJ2-1, with 7 bases matching TRBD2. CDR3 size: 14 residues. V was clipped by 4 bases and J by 6 bases; unmatched bases: 6. The CDR3 protein is CASSWEGTPNEQFF. In DNA form, the CDR3 reads TGTGCCAGCAGTTGGGAGGGGACTCCCAATGAGCAGTTCTTC.

At least ten counts were recorded for this clonotype. The chain carries TRBV24-1 and TRBJ1-1; D unresolved. CDR1 and CDR2 (germline): KGHDR, SFDVKD. This CDR3 region has 13 residues. V was pared by 9 bases and J by 7 bases, with 17 bases between. The DNA of the CDR3 is TGTGCCACCTCCTCTCCGGGCGGTAGTGAAGCTTTCTTT. Translation gives CATSSPGGSEAFF.

The chain links TRBV7-2 to TRBJ1-2; D is undetermined. Germline lookup yields CDR1 SGHTA and CDR2 FQGNSA. The CDR3 consists of 18 residues. Trimming removed 4 bases at V and 0 bases at J, with 21 bases between. The CDR3 loop is CASSSPPGSKPPNYGYTF. CDR3 sequence (DNA): TGTGCCAGCAGCTCCCCACCGGGATCCAAACCTCCTAACTATGGCTACACCTTC.

At least ten counts were recorded for this clonotype. Written as DNA, the CDR3 is TGTGCCAGCATCAACCCCGGGACAGGGGACCGCTACGAGCAGTACTTC. Translation: CASINPGTGDRYEQYF. The chain links TRBV28 to TRBJ2-7, with TRBD1 identical over 10 bases. This CDR3 comprises 16 residues. With V trimmed by 7 bases and J by 3 bases, 12 bases remained unmatched. Per the germline V gene, CDR1 is MDHEN and CDR2 is SYDVKM.

The sample holds many counts of this clonotype. The chain carries TRBV3-1 and TRBJ2-3; 10 bases map to TRBD1. After removal of 6 bases from V and 5 bases from J, the junction contained 5 bases not matched to a gene. The V gene's germline CDR1 is LGHDT and CDR2 YNNKEL (reference sequence). The CDR3 has 14 amino acids. The CDR3 spells CASRGTGEGDTQYF. In nucleotides, the CDR3 is TGTGCCAGCAGGGGGACAGGGGAGGGAGATACGCAGTATTTT.

This clonotype was detected ten times or more. The gene calls are TRBV2 and TRBJ2-7; tentative D call: TRBD1 (5 bases). The germline V and J ends were trimmed by 3 bases and 0 bases, with 15 bases remaining between them. Germline loops: CDR1 SNHLY, CDR2 FYNNEI. The CDR3 is made up of 16 amino acids. Here the CDR3 reads CASSEVRTRSSYEQYF. CDR3 nucleotide sequence: TGTGCCAGCAGTGAGGTCCGGACACGGAGCTCCTACGAGCAGTACTTC.

There are many counts of this clonotype. V usage is TRBV7-6 and J usage is TRBJ2-3, with 14 nucleotides matching TRBD2. The length of the CDR3 is 18 residues. J gave up 4 bases and V 5 bases, and 11 bases lay outside the gene matches. Germline values: CDR1 SGHVS, CDR2 FNYEAQ. The CDR3 region is CASSRSGTSGRRPDTQYF. DNA of the CDR3: TGTGCCAGCAGCCGTTCCGGGACTAGCGGGAGACGCCCAGATACGCAGTATTTT.

This clonotype was seen many times. The V and J genes are TRBV6-1 and TRBJ2-7; 13 bases line up with TRBD2. This CDR3 has 13 amino acids. The V gene end was trimmed by 3 bases and the J gene end by 7 bases; junction bases not matched to a gene: 0. CDR1 is MNHNS and CDR2 is SASEGT in the germline V gene. The CDR3 sequence is CASSEGLAGEQYF. CDR3 nucleotides: TGTGCCAGCAGTGAGGGACTAGCGGGGGAGCAGTACTTC.

This clonotype was counted ten times or more. V gene TRBV7-9 combines with J gene TRBJ2-4; TRBD2 matches at 9 bases. The V gene's germline CDR1 is SEHNR and CDR2 FQNEAQ (reference sequence). The J segment lost 4 bases and the V segment lost 3 bases, leaving 4 bases of the junction unmatched. The CDR3 length is 15 residues. The CDR3 DNA reads TGTGCCAGCAGCTTGCTGACTAGCGGAAAAAACATTCAGTACTTC. The encoded protein is CASSLLTSGKNIQYF.

This clonotype has just a few counts. The chain recombines TRBV5-1 with TRBJ1-3; D remains ambiguous. Germline-derived CDR1 and CDR2 are SGHRS and YFSETQ. Trimming shortened V by 4 bases and J by 0 bases, and 11 bases separated the two germline ends. The CDR3 is made up of 15 amino acids. The CDR3 DNA is TGCGCCAGCAGCCACGGGTCGACCTCTGGAAACACCATATATTTT. Translation: CASSHGSTSGNTIYF.

The J gene is TRBJ2-2, the V gene TRBV9; the D is unclear. In germline, CDR1 is SGDLS, CDR2 YYNGEE. The CDR3 sequence is 14 residues long. Deletions cut 0 bases from V and 6 bases from J, with 9 bases between. CDR3 protein: CASSVVVSSGELFF. CDR3 bases: TGTGCCAGCAGCGTAGTAGTTTCGTCCGGGGAGCTGTTTTTT.